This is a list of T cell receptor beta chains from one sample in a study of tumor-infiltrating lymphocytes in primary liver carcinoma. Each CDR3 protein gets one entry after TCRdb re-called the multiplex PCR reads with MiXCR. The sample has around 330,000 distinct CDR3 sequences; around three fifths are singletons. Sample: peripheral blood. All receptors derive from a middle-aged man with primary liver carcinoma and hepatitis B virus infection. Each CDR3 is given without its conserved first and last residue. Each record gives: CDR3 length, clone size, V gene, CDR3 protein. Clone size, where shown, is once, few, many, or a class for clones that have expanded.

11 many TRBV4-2 ASSQDRGQPQH
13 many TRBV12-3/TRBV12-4 ASSRTGGMTDTQY
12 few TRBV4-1 ASSQDAGPNEQF
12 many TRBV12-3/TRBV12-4 ASSIQGALNEQY
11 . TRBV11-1 ASSVEPYSEQF
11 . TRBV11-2 ASSLSIRHEQY
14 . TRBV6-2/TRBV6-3 VSSYWGREGRLEQF
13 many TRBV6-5 ASRPMGLAGDEQY
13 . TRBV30 AWSVPMVAKNIQY
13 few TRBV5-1 ASTNDRVGNSPLH
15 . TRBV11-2 ASSSPILAGAAGELS
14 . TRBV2 ASSEMEVLSTGELF
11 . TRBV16 ASSQSGTVVQY
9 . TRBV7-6 ASSTGTHQF
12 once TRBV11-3 ASSLDSMNTGAF
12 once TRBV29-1 SVLLGGPWNEQF
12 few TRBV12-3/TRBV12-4 ASSFAQNTDTRY
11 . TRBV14 ATARTANTVAF
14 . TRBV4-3 ASSQFPPPAGNEQF
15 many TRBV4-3 ASSNVLWKSFNGELF
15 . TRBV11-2 ASSFRPHRTENQPPH
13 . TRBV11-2 TSSWGGGGNTEAF
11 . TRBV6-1 ASSERGNTGAL
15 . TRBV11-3 ASSPGTGRDFADTQY
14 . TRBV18 ASSPVRDSSPYEQY
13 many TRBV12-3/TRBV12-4 ASTITGVLTGELF
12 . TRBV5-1 ASSSSGVYNEQF
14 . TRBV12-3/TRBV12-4 ASSKAGEKDAYEQY
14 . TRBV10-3 ASGRDREPWGNEAS
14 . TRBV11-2 ASSLEGQIGRVEQY
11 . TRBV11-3 TSSRNLNTEAF
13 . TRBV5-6 ASSLWIGATGELF
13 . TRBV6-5 ASGRGASVSYEQY
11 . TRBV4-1 ASSQGDSGIPY
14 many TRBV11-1 ASSHARALSRYEQY
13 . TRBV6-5 ASSFRQGTSQPQH
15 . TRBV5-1 ASSLGPRVAGVNVLT
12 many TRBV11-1 ASTPGAGANVLT
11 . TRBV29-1 SVGLGAYNDQF
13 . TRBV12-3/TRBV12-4 ASSLSRGNQGTQY
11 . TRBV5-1 ASSGMGTDTQY
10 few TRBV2 ASSENVGEQY
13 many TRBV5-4 ASSFGQGTSDTQY
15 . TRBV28 ASNPLGGHIDGTEAF
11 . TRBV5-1 ASSLIGTYEQY
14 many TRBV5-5 ASSLRAGEGGNEQF
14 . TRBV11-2 ASGFGTSMFTDTQY
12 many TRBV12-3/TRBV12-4 ASSLDQGVNEQF